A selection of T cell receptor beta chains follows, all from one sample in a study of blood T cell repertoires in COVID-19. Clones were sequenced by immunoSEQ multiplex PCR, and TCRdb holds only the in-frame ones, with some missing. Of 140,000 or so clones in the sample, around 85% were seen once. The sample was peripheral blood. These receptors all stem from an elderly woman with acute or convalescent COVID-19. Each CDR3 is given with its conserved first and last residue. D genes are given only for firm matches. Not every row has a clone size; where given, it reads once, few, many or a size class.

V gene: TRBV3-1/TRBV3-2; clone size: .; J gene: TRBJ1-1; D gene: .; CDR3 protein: CASSQVPREAFF; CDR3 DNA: TGTGCCAGCAGCCAAGTCCCCAGGGAAGCTTTCTTT
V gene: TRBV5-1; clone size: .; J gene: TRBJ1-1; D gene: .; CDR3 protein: CASSVVQGNTEAFF; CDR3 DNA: TGCGCCAGCAGCGTGGTACAGGGGAACACTGAAGCTTTCTTT
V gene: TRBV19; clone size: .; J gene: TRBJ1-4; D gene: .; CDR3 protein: CASSIAPRGHGNEKLFF; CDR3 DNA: TGTGCCAGTAGTATAGCCCCGCGGGGGCATGGTAATGAAAAACTGTTTTTT
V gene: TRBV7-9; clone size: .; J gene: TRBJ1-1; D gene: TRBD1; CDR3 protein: CASSLGAGTANTEAFF; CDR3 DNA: TGTGCCAGCAGCTTAGGTGCCGGGACAGCGAACACTGAAGCTTTCTTT
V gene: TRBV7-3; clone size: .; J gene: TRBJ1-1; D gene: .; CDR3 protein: CASSLTSTGTAFF; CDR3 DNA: TGTGCCAGCAGCTTAACGTCAACAGGCACAGCTTTCTTT
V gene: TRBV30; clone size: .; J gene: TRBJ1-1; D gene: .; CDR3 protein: CAFTGTLYTAEAFF; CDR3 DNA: TGTGCCTTTACCGGGACTTTGTATACTGCTGAAGCTTTCTTT
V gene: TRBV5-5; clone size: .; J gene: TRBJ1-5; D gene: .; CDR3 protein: CASSLVGENQPQHF; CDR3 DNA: TGTGCCAGCAGCTTGGTAGGGGAAAATCAGCCCCAGCATTTT
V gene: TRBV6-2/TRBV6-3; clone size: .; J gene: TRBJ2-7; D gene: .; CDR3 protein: CASSYPAYEQYF; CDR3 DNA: TGTGCCAGCAGTTACCCCGCCTACGAGCAGTACTTC
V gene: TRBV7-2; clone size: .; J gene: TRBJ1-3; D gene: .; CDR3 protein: CASSFPGLRDLRDTIYF; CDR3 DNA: TGTGCCAGCAGCTTTCCGGGACTCCGGGATCTGCGCGACACCATATATTTT
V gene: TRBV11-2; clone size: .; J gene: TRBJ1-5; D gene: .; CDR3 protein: CASSLQPESQPQHF; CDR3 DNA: TGTGCCAGCAGCTTACAACCCGAGTCTCAGCCCCAGCATTTT
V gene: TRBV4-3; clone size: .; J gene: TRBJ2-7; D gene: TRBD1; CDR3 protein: CASSQWGTGSSYEQYF; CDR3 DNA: TGCGCCAGCAGCCAGTGGGGGACAGGAAGCTCCTACGAGCAGTACTTC
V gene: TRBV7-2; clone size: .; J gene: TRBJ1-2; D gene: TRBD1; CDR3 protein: CASGKQGMSTF; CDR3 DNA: TGTGCCAGCGGTAAACAGGGGATGAGCACCTTC
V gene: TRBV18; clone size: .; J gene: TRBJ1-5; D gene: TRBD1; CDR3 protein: CASSPRQGAGGNQPQHF; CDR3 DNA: TGTGCCAGCTCACCACGGCAGGGGGCAGGCGGCAATCAGCCCCAGCATTTT
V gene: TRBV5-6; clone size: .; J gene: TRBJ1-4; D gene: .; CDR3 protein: CASSQTWRGEKLFF; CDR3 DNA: TGTGCCAGCAGCCAAACATGGCGGGGGGAAAAACTGTTTTTT
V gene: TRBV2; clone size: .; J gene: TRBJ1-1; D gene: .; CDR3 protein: CASSEERSIF; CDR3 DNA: TGTGCCAGCAGTGAAGAACGGAGCATATTT
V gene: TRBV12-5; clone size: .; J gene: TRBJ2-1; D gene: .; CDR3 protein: CASGLILGLYNEQFF; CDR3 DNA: TGTGCTAGTGGTTTAATCTTAGGACTTTACAATGAGCAGTTCTTC
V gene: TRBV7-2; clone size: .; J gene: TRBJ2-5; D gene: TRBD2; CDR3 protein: CASSLARGGTETQYF; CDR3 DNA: TGTGCCAGCAGCTTAGCTCGGGGGGGCACGGAGACCCAGTACTTC
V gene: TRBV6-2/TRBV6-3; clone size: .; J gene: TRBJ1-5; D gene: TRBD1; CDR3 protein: CASSRQGGNQPQHF; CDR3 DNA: TGTGCCAGCAGTCGACAGGGTGGGAATCAGCCCCAGCATTTT
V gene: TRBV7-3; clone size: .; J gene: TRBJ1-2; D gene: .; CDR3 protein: CAIRGDPQDYGYTF; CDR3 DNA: TGTGCCATCCGCGGGGACCCCCAGGACTATGGCTACACCTTC
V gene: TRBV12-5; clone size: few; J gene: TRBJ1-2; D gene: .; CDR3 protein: CASGLGDTAAYGYTF; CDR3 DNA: TGTGCTAGTGGTTTGGGGGACACCGCTGCTTATGGCTACACCTTC
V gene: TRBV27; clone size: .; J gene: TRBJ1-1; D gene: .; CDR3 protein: CASRKQGAEAFF; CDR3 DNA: TGTGCCAGCCGAAAACAGGGTGCTGAAGCTTTCTTT
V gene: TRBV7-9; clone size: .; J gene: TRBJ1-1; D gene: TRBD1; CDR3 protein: CAAGPGTANTEAFF; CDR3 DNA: TGTGCCGCCGGGCCCGGGACAGCGAACACTGAAGCTTTCTTT
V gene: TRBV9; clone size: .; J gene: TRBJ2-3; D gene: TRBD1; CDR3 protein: CASSSHSGQVTDTQYF; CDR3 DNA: TGTGCCAGCAGCTCCCACTCTGGACAGGTAACAGATACGCAGTATTTT
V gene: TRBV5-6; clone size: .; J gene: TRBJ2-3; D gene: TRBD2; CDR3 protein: CASSSISGGVTHTQYF; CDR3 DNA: TGTGCCAGCAGCTCGATTAGCGGGGGGGTTACGCATACGCAGTATTTT
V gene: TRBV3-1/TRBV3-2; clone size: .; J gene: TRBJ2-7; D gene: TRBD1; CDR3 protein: CASSQGGQGIYEQYF; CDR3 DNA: TGTGCCAGCAGCCAGGGGGGACAGGGAATCTACGAGCAGTACTTC
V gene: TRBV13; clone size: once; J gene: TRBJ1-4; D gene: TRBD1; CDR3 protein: CASSSRTGRLDEKLFF; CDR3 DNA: TGTGCCAGCAGCTCCCGGACAGGGCGGCTAGATGAAAAACTGTTTTTT
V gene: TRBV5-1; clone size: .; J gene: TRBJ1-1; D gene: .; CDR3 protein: CASRSSENTEAFF; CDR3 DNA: TGCGCCAGCAGATCGTCAGAGAACACTGAAGCTTTCTTT
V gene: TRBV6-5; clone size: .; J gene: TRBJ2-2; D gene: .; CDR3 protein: CASSAKLNTGELFF; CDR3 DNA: TGTGCCAGCAGCGCCAAACTGAACACCGGGGAGCTGTTTTTT
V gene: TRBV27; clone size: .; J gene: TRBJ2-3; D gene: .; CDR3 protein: CASGGLGTDTQYF; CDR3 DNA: TGTGCCAGCGGGGGGTTGGGCACAGATACGCAGTATTTT
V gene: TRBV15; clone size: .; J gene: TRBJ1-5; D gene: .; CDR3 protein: CATSRGRLQISNQPQHF; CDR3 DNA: TGTGCCACCAGCAGGGGGAGGTTACAGATTAGCAATCAGCCCCAGCATTTT
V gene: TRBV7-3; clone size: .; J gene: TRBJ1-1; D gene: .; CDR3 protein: CASSLSGGDTEAFF; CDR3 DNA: TGTGCCAGCAGCTTATCGGGGGGAGACACTGAAGCTTTCTTT
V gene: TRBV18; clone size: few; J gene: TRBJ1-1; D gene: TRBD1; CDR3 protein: CASSPGQGQGTEAFF; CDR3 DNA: TGTGCCAGCTCACCCGGACAGGGGCAGGGGACTGAAGCTTTCTTT
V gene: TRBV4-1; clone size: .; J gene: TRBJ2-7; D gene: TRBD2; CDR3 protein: CASSQSRGTSGEQYF; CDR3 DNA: TGCGCCAGCAGCCAATCACGGGGGACTAGCGGCGAGCAGTACTTC
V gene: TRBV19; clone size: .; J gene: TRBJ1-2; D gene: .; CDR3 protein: CASSFDYYGYTF; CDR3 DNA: TGTGCCAGTAGTTTTGACTACTATGGCTACACCTTC
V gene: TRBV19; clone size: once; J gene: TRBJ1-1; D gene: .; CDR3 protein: CASSIRWRGDTEAFF; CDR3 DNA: TGTGCCAGTAGTATAAGGTGGAGGGGAGACACTGAAGCTTTCTTT
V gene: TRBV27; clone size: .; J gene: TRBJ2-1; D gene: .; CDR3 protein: CASRRLAYNEQFF; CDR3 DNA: TGTGCCAGCCGTCGGTTAGCCTACAATGAGCAGTTCTTC
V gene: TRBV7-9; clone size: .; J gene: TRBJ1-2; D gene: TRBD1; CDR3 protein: CASSAHDRVDGYTF; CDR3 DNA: TGTGCCAGCAGCGCCCATGACAGGGTGGATGGCTACACCTTC